Each of the 21 T cell receptor beta chains below was sequenced from the same sample in a study of T cells after yellow fever vaccination. A single record per CDR3 protein comes from TCRdb applying MiXCR to the 5' RACE reads. Here the sample spans more than 65,000 distinct CDR3 sequences, roughly 6% being singletons. The sample in question was CD4+ T cells sorted from PBMCs, obtained less than 18 days after the first yellow fever vaccination. These receptors were taken from a man aged 18 to 35 who received the YFV17D yellow fever vaccine.

This clonotype was recorded at least ten times. The chain couples TRBV7-6 to TRBJ1-3; no clear D gene. Germline V gene data show CDR1 as SGHVS and CDR2 as FNYEAQ. The V and J ends lost 5 bases and 0 bases respectively, with 11 bases between them. The CDR3 runs to 15 residues. The CDR3: CASSPTLFSGNTIYF. The CDR3 DNA sequence: TGTGCCAGCAGCCCCACACTATTCTCTGGAAACACCATATATTTT.

In its sample, this clonotype was seen many times. The genes are TRBV4-2 and TRBJ2-2; D gene uncertain. Germline values: CDR1 LGHNA, CDR2 YNFKEQ. V lost 4 bases and J lost 6, with 15 bases in between. The CDR3 totals 15 residues. CDR3 residues: CASSRRDTGPGELFF. DNA for the CDR3: TGTGCCAGCAGCCGAAGGGATACGGGCCCCGGGGAGCTGTTTTTT.

V usage is TRBV5-1 and J usage is TRBJ2-5, with unresolved D. Germline loops: CDR1 SGHRS, CDR2 YFSETQ. The length of the CDR3 is 13 residues. Trimming stripped 0 bases from V and 4 bases from J, with 7 bases between. CDR3 sequence: CASSLGSVETQYF. DNA of the CDR3: TGCGCCAGCAGCTTGGGCTCAGTAGAGACCCAGTACTTC.

In its sample, this clonotype was seen many times. V and J are TRBV7-2 and TRBJ2-5; D is ambiguous. Germline V gene sequence: CDR1 SGHTA, CDR2 FQGNSA. Trimming stripped 2 bases from V and 1 base from J, with 5 bases between. This CDR3 has 13 amino acids. The CDR3 protein is CASSLLSQETQYF. The CDR3 DNA reads TGTGCCAGCAGCTTACTCAGCCAAGAGACCCAGTACTTC.

This clonotype was recorded many times. For the CDR3, the DNA is TGTGCCTGGAGTGTAGACAGCACTGAAGCTTTCTTT. Encoded protein: CAWSVDSTEAFF. The chain carries TRBV30 and TRBJ1-1; possible D gene TRBD1, 5 bases. Trimming stripped 0 bases from V and 4 bases from J, with 6 bases between. The germline V gene encodes CDR1 GTSNPN and CDR2 SVGIG (reference sequence). This CDR3 has 12 residues.

This clonotype was observed many times. The genes are TRBV18 and TRBJ2-2; D not certain. V was clipped by 0 bases and J by 7 bases, with 0 bases between them. CDR1 is KGHSH and CDR2 is LQKENI in the germline V gene. The CDR3 runs 11 residues. The CDR3 DNA follows: TGTGCCAGCTCACCACCCGGGGAGCTGTTTTTT. Its translation: CASSPPGELFF. Based on the CDR3 plus reference TRBV18 and TRBJ2-2, the full variable domain is NAGVMQNPRHLVRRRGQEARLRCSPMKGHSHVYWYRQLPEEGLKFMVYLQKENIIDESGMPKERFSAEFPKEGPSILRIQQVVRGDSAAYFCASSPPGELFFGEGSRLTVL.

This clonotype has at least ten counts. The chain couples TRBV5-5 to TRBJ1-2; 8 bases fit TRBD1. V was pared by 4 bases and J by 4 bases, with 9 bases of the junction left unmatched. This CDR3 has 15 residues. In germline, CDR1 is SGHKS, CDR2 YYEKEE (reference sequence). CDR3 loop: CASSVWTGPTYGYTF. As DNA, the CDR3 is TGTGCCAGCAGCGTCTGGACAGGGCCGACCTATGGCTACACCTTC.

There are many counts of this clonotype. This rearrangement joins TRBV6-5 to TRBJ2-2; TRBD1 aligns across 12 bases. J was trimmed by 5 bases and V by 6 bases; bases with no gene match: 4. Looked up from germline, CDR1 is MNHEY and CDR2 is SVGAGI. The CDR3 is 15 amino acids. In DNA form, the CDR3 reads TGTGCCAGCAGACGGGACAGGGGGCTTACCGGGGAGCTGTTTTTT. Translation gives CASRRDRGLTGELFF.

Many counts were recorded for this clonotype. This chain connects TRBV5-1 to TRBJ2-1; D is unresolved. From germline, CDR1 is SGHRS and CDR2 YFSETQ. The V and J ends lost 0 bases and 5 bases respectively, with 9 bases between them. The CDR3 loop spans 14 amino acids. The chain's CDR3 is CASSLVSSNNEQFF. In DNA form, the CDR3 reads TGCGCCAGCAGCTTGGTCAGCTCTAACAATGAGCAGTTCTTC.

This clonotype was recorded many times. The chain links TRBV5-1 to TRBJ2-7, with 10 bases fitting TRBD2. After removal of 4 bases from V and 0 bases from J, the junction contained 10 bases not matched to a gene. CDR3 length: 17 residues. Per germline, CDR1 SGHRS and CDR2 YFSETQ. Here the CDR3 reads CASSITLAGGSSYEQYF. The CDR3 region has the DNA TGCGCCAGCAGCATAACCTTAGCGGGGGGCAGCTCCTACGAGCAGTACTTC. Full variable domain (missing parts from reference TRBV5-1 and TRBJ2-7): KAGVTQTPRYLIKTRGQQVTLSCSPISGHRSVSWYQQTPGQGLQFLFEYFSETQRNKGNFPGRFSGRQFSNSRSEMNVSTLELGDSALYLCASSITLAGGSSYEQYFGPGTRLTVT.

This clonotype was found many times. The chain carries TRBV18 and TRBJ1-2; TRBD1 might be the D (6 bases). The germline V and J ends were trimmed by 3 bases and 4 bases, with 18 bases remaining between them. The CDR3 is 16 amino acids. Germline loops: CDR1 KGHSH, CDR2 LQKENI. The CDR3 spells CASSPTLTGSIYGYTF. The CDR3 DNA is TGTGCCAGCTCACCCACTCTCACAGGGAGTATCTATGGCTACACCTTC.

The table lists this clonotype with many counts. V usage is TRBV10-3 and J usage is TRBJ1-1; 8 nucleotides agree with TRBD1. V was pared by 9 bases and J by 7 bases, with 7 bases of the junction left unmatched. The CDR3 spans 12 residues. From germline, CDR1 is ENHRY and CDR2 SYGVKD. The CDR3 DNA follows: TGTGCCATAAGGACAGGGATGAATGAAGCTTTCTTT. Amino acids: CAIRTGMNEAFF.

This clonotype was seen at least ten times. This CDR3 reads CASSPRGYSNQPQHF. The CDR3 nucleotides read TGTGCCAGCAGCCCAAGGGGTTATAGCAATCAGCCCCAGCATTTT. The gene calls are TRBV7-2 and TRBJ1-5, with a weak D call TRBD1 (5 bases). CDR3 length: 15 residues. The V end was cut by 5 bases, the J end by 0 bases, with 11 bases between. Germline loops: CDR1 SGHTA, CDR2 FQGNSA.

This clonotype showed up many times. V is TRBV29-1 and J is TRBJ1-1, with no clear D. Trimming took off 0 bases at V and 8 bases at J, with 13 bases between the two ends. The CDR3 extends over 13 amino acids. Germline V gene data show CDR1 as SQVTM and CDR2 as ANQGSEA. CDR3 sequence (DNA): TGCAGCGTTGAAGATCCTGGGCAAGCCGAAGCTTTCTTT. Protein product: CSVEDPGQAEAFF.

This clonotype appeared many times. The rearrangement links TRBV7-2 to TRBJ2-7, with D tentatively TRBD1 (6 bases). The CDR3 is 16 amino acids. Trimming removed 4 bases at V and 1 base at J, with 17 bases between. Germline loops: CDR1 SGHTA, CDR2 FQGNSA. This chain's CDR3 is CASSSRSQGFSYEQYF. CDR3 bases: TGTGCCAGCAGCTCCCGATCTCAGGGGTTTTCCTACGAGCAGTACTTC.

This clonotype appeared many times. The CDR3 DNA sequence: TGTGCCAGCAGTTACTCCCGACAGGGAAACTACGAGCAGTACTTC. This translates into CASSYSRQGNYEQYF. The genes are TRBV6-5 and TRBJ2-7; 7 positions agree with TRBD1. The germline gives CDR1 MNHEY, CDR2 SVGAGI. The CDR3 length is 15 residues. Unmatched junction bases numbered 5, after V lost 0 bases and J lost 3 bases.

By proportion, this clonotype is medium-sized. V and J are TRBV29-1 and TRBJ1-2, with D possibly being TRBD1 (6 bases). CDR3 length: 13 amino acids. The germline V gene encodes CDR1 SQVTM and CDR2 ANQGSEA. V was trimmed by 5 bases and J by 0 bases, leaving 10 bases between them. The CDR3 loop reads CSVWDTTNYGYTF. The CDR3 nucleotides are TGCAGCGTTTGGGACACAACTAACTATGGCTACACCTTC.

This clonotype was seen at least ten times. This rearrangement joins TRBV20-1 to TRBJ1-5; no clear D gene. This CDR3 has 13 amino acids. Germline V gene data show CDR1 as DFQATT and CDR2 as SNEGSKA (reference sequence). Trimming stripped 1 base from V and 4 bases from J, with 8 bases between. The CDR3 loop reads CSARGRVNQPQHF. The CDR3 DNA reads as TGCAGTGCTAGAGGGAGGGTAAATCAGCCCCAGCATTTT.

This clonotype was counted at least ten times. CDR3 amino acids: CASSWERNTEAFF. CDR3 coding DNA: TGTGCCAGCAGCTGGGAACGGAACACTGAAGCTTTCTTT. The rearrangement links TRBV5-5 to TRBJ1-1; unclear D gene. V was cut by 3 bases and J by 1 base, with 7 bases left in between. The germline CDR1 and CDR2 sequences are SGHKS and YYEKEE (reference sequence). The CDR3 is 13 residues long. Complete variable domain (other parts from reference TRBV5-5 and TRBJ1-1): DAGVTQSPTHLIKTRGQQVTLRCSPISGHKSVSWYQQVLGQGPQFIFQYYEKEERGRGNFPDRFSARQFPNYSSELNVNALLLGDSALYLCASSWERNTEAFFGQGTRLTVV.

This clonotype was counted many times. The V and J genes are TRBV5-6 and TRBJ2-5, with D hard to call. Trimming left V 1 base short and J 4 bases short, with 8 bases between. The CDR3 loop spans 13 amino acids. In germline, CDR1 is SGHDT, CDR2 YYEEEE. For the CDR3, the DNA is TGTGCCAGCAGCTTGCGATTGGGAGAGACCCAGTACTTC. Translation gives CASSLRLGETQYF. The full variable domain, with the rest looked up from reference TRBV5-6 and TRBJ2-5, is DAGVTQSPTHLIKTRGQQVTLRCSPKSGHDTVSWYQQALGQGPQFIFQYYEEEERQRGNFPDRFSGHQFPNYSSELNVNALLLGDSALYLCASSLRLGETQYFGPGTRLLVL.

In this sample, this clonotype turned up many times. The CDR3 DNA follows: TGTGCCAGTCGGGCGGGAAACCAGCCCCAGCATTTT. This sequence encodes CASRAGNQPQHF. This sequence joins TRBV27 and TRBJ1-5; D is unresolved. This CDR3 is built from 12 residues. V lost 9 bases and J lost 7, with 13 bases in between. Germline-derived CDR1 and CDR2 are MNHEY and SMNVEV (reference sequence).